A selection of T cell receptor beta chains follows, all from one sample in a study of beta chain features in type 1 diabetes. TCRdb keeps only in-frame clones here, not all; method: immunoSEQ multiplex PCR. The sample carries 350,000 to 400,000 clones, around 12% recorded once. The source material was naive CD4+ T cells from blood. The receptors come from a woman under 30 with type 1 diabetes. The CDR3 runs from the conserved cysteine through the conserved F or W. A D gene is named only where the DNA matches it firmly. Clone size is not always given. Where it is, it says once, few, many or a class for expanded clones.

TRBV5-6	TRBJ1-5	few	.	TGTGCCAGCAGCCGGGGGAATCAGCCCCAGCATTTT	CASSRGNQPQHF
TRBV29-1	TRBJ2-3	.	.	TGCAGCGTTGATCAGGCCTCGAGCACAGATACGCAGTATTTT	CSVDQASSTDTQYF
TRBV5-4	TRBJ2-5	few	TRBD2	TGTGCCAGCAGCTCCGGACTAGCGGGGGGGCCAGAGACCCAGTACTTC	CASSSGLAGGPETQYF
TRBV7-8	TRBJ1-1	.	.	TGTGCCAGCAGCTTAGCGCTGGTCGGGGGCACTGAAGCTTTCTTT	CASSLALVGGTEAFF
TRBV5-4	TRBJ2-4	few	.	TGTGCCAGCAGCTTGGCGGGGAGTGTAGGTATTCAGTACTTC	CASSLAGSVGIQYF
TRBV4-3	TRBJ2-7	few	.	TGCGCCAGCAGCCAGAGAAGGACTCAAAGCTCCTACGAGCAGTACTTC	CASSQRRTQSSYEQYF
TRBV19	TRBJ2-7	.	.	TGTGCCAGTAGTATCAGGGATCTTGGCTACGAGCAGTACTTC	CASSIRDLGYEQYF
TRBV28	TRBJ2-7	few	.	TGTGCCAGCAGTTCCGCCTACGAGCAGTACTTC	CASSSAYEQYF
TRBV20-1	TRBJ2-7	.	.	TGCAGTGCTACCCAGGGGGGTGAGCAGTACTTC	CSATQGGEQYF
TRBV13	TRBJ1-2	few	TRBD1	TGTGCCACCCGAATTATACGGGACAGGGTTCTCCCCGTTCTCTACACCTTC	CATRIIRDRVLPVLYTF
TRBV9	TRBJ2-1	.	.	TGTGCCAGCAGCGTTACAGGGTCTGGCGAGCAGTTCTTC	CASSVTGSGEQFF
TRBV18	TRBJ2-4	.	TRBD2	TGTGCCAGCTCACCTAGCGGGAGTGGCATTCAGTACTTC	CASSPSGSGIQYF
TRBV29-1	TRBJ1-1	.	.	TGCAGCGTTGGCCCTCTCCTCGGGAGGAACACTGAAGCTTTCTTT	CSVGPLLGRNTEAFF
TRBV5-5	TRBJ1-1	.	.	TGTGCCAGCAGCTTGGACAGATTCATCGCGCGAGCTTTCTTT	CASSLDRFIARAFF
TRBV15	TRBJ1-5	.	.	TGTGCCACCAGCAGAGATCGGTCACCCGATCAGCCCCAGCATTTT	CATSRDRSPDQPQHF
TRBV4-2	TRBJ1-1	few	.	TGTGCCAGCAGCCAATGGACAGCATCGAACACTGAAGCTTTCTTT	CASSQWTASNTEAFF
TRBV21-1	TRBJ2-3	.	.	TGTGCCAGCGGCCCTTACGGGGGAGCTAGCACAGATACGCAGTATTTT	CASGPYGGASTDTQYF
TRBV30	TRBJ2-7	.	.	TGTGCCTGGAGTGTAGCTTTGACAGTGGTTTCCTACGAGCAGTACTTC	CAWSVALTVVSYEQYF
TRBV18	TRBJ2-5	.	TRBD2	TGTGCCAGCTCACCGCCTTGGACTAGCGGAGGGGGAGAGACCCAGTACTTC	CASSPPWTSGGGETQYF
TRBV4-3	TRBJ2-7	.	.	TGCGCCAGCAGCCAAGAGTATCGGGAGAATTACGAGCAGTACTTC	CASSQEYRENYEQYF
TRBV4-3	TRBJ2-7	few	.	TGCGCCAGCAGCCAAGGGTTTGCGGGATTGGTGAGAGGCGAGCAGTACTTC	CASSQGFAGLVRGEQYF
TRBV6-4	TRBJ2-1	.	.	TGTGCCAGCAGTGAAACTAGTCTACGTGAGCAGTTCTTC	CASSETSLREQFF
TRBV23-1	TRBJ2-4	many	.	TGCGCCAGCAGTCAACCGACCTGGAGGATTCAGTACTTC	CASSQPTWRIQYF
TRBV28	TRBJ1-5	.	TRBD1	TGTGCCAGCAGTTTGGGACAGGGGGTTCTGGGCAATCAGCCCCAGCATTTT	CASSLGQGVLGNQPQHF
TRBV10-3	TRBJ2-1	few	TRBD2	TGTGCCATCGGGTCCCCTAGCGGGCCTCCCAATGAGCAGTTCTTC	CAIGSPSGPPNEQFF
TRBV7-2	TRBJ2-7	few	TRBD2	TGTGCCAGCAGCTTTACTCCCGGGACTAGGGCCAGGAACGAGCAGTACTTC	CASSFTPGTRARNEQYF
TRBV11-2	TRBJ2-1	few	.	TGTGCCAGCAGCTTAGTCCTCGTAGTAGCGTCTGAGCAGTTCTTC	CASSLVLVVASEQFF
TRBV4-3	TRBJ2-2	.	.	TGCGCCAGCAGTCAAGGGGGGGTCACCGGGGAGCTGTTTTTT	CASSQGGVTGELFF
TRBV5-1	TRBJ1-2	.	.	TGCGCCAGCAGCTTGGCGGCGGTCTATGGCTACACCTTC	CASSLAAVYGYTF
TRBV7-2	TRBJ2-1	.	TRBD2	TGTGCCAGCAGCTTCCAGCGGGGGGACTACAATGAGCAGTTCTTC	CASSFQRGDYNEQFF
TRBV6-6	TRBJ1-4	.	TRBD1	TGTGCCAGCAGCCCCGGGACAGCTAATGAAAAACTGTTTTTT	CASSPGTANEKLFF
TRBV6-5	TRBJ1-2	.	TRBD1	TGTGCCAGCAGTTACCTCACGGGACAGGGGCTCTATGGCTACACCTTC	CASSYLTGQGLYGYTF
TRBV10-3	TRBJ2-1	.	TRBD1	TGTGCCATCAGTGAGGAACAGGGGCGGAATGAGCAGTTCTTC	CAISEEQGRNEQFF